These T cell receptor beta chains were read from a single sample in a study of cytomegalovirus exposure and HLA in healthy donors. Using immunoSEQ multiplex PCR, the repertoire was profiled, and TCRdb retains in-frame clones only, with some absent. Of roughly 120,000 clones listed, about 79% are singletons. Specimen: PBMCs. These receptors were collected from a man between 45 and 60 years old in good health and CMV-seronegative. CDR3s include the opening cysteine and the closing phenylalanine or tryptophan. Each record gives: D gene, V gene, J gene, clone size, CDR3 protein, CDR3 DNA. D genes are given only for firm matches. The listing skips clone size in some rows; elsewhere it reads once, few, many or a size class.

>TRBD1|TRBV19|TRBJ2-7|-
CASSIVGTGGYEQYF
TGTGCCAGTAGTATAGTTGGGACAGGGGGCTACGAGCAGTACTTC
>-|TRBV5-5|TRBJ2-7|-
CASSWPGEVYF
TGTGCCAGCAGCTGGCCCGGGGAAGTGTACTTC
>TRBD1|TRBV6-1|TRBJ1-1|-
CASSGDRVSPEAFF
TGTGCCAGCAGTGGGGACAGGGTCTCACCTGAAGCTTTCTTT
>TRBD1|TRBV2|TRBJ2-7|-
CASIMEPGQGAYEQYF
TGTGCCAGCATCATGGAGCCGGGACAGGGGGCCTACGAGCAGTACTTC
>TRBD1|TRBV6-6|TRBJ2-5|-
CASSYPGTGGETQYF
TGTGCCAGCAGTTACCCTGGGACAGGTGGAGAGACCCAGTACTTC
>TRBD1|TRBV5-4|TRBJ1-2|-
CASSFTTGGVGGYTF
TGTGCCAGCAGCTTCACAACAGGGGGCGTGGGGGGCTACACCTTC
>TRBD1|TRBV6-1|TRBJ1-2|-
CASRSGTGTYGYTF
TGTGCCAGCAGGTCCGGGACAGGGACCTATGGCTACACCTTC
>-|TRBV7-9|TRBJ1-3|-
CSSSLVTSGDAIYF
TGTTCCAGCAGCTTAGTTACCTCGGGGGATGCCATATATTTT
>TRBD1|TRBV6-5|TRBJ1-6|-
CASRDDRGYNSPLHF
TGTGCCAGCAGAGATGACAGGGGCTATAATTCACCTCTCCACTTT
>TRBD2|TRBV29-1|TRBJ2-5|once
CSAPPGGETQYF
TGCAGCGCCCCACCGGGGGGAGAGACCCAGTACTTC
>TRBD1|TRBV19|TRBJ1-3|once
CASTIQGRDGNTIYF
TGTGCCAGCACGATACAGGGGCGCGATGGAAACACCATATATTTT
>TRBD2|TRBV5-1|TRBJ2-3|-
CASSIVAGEGTDTQYF
TGCGCCAGCAGTATTGTAGCGGGGGAGGGGACAGATACGCAGTATTTT
>-|TRBV9|TRBJ2-3|-
CASSSIHVAGSYTQYF
TGTGCCAGCAGCTCGATCCACGTCGCGGGGTCGTATACGCAGTATTTT
>-|TRBV5-1|TRBJ2-7|-
CASSFNGPSYEQYF
TGCGCCAGCAGCTTTAACGGTCCATCCTACGAGCAGTACTTC
>-|TRBV5-1|TRBJ2-2|-
CASSSLVNTGELFF
TGCGCCAGCAGCTCATTAGTAAACACCGGGGAGCTGTTTTTT
>-|TRBV18|TRBJ1-2|few
CASSPAPRQTSGYTF
TGTGCCAGCTCACCAGCCCCAAGACAGACAAGTGGCTACACCTTC
>TRBD1|TRBV5-1|TRBJ2-5|-
CASRPDRAGETQYF
TGCGCCAGCAGACCCGACAGGGCGGGAGAGACCCAGTACTTC
>TRBD1|TRBV29-1|TRBJ1-2|-
CSVGAGQGSYGYTF
TGCAGCGTTGGGGCGGGACAGGGGAGCTATGGCTACACCTTC
>TRBD2|TRBV7-9|TRBJ2-7|-
CASSSLSGGINEQYF
TGTGCCAGCAGCTCCCTTTCGGGGGGTATCAACGAGCAGTACTTC
>-|TRBV7-2|TRBJ1-3|-
CASSLALAGGNTIYF
TGTGCCAGCAGCTTAGCGTTGGCGGGCGGAAACACCATATATTTT